This passage covers 20 T cell receptor beta chains from one sample sequenced in a study of T cell responses to AZD1222 COVID-19 vaccine (dated by TCRdb to the early 2020s). The library came from the immunoSEQ multiplex PCR assay. The table was pulled from immuneACCESS by TCRdb, which kept in-frame rearrangements only. Such tables lose some clones; where checked, under half of the loss comes from unresolved V genes, and the rest has no known cause. This sample lists about 120,000 clones; 93% were detected once. The ten most abundant clones make up 5% of the sample. This sample's time point label indicates: about 28 days (+/-7) after the second vaccine dose. The sequencing here drew on peripheral blood, taken 28 days after the second AZD1222 dose. These receptors originate from an adult who received the AZD1222 COVID-19 vaccine.

V gene TRBV6-5 combines with J gene TRBJ1-4; D gene ambiguous. The CDR3 sequence is 12 residues long. V was cut by 8 bases and J by 8 bases, with 12 bases left in between. Looked up from germline, CDR1 is MNHEY and CDR2 is SVGAGI. CDR3 coding DNA: TGTGCCAGCCGCACCTCGGGGGAAAAACTGTTTTTT. This sequence encodes CASRTSGEKLFF.

The rearrangement joins TRBV2 to TRBJ2-1; 9 positions agree with TRBD2. CDR1 and CDR2 (germline): SNHLY, FYNNEI. The CDR3 sequence is 15 residues long. The trim removed 5 bases at V and 4 bases at J, leaving 6 bases unmatched. The CDR3 DNA follows: TGTGCCAGCAGTCCCTTGCGGGGGGGATACAATGAGCAGTTCTTC. Its protein is CASSPLRGGYNEQFF.

The V gene is TRBV2, the J gene TRBJ2-2; 9 bases map to TRBD1. The CDR3 runs 16 residues. Germline CDR1 and CDR2: SNHLY and FYNNEI. After removal of 2 bases from V and 1 base from J, the junction contained 2 bases not matched to a gene. The CDR3 here is CASSEQGQGNTGELFF. The CDR3 DNA reads as TGTGCCAGCAGTGAACAGGGACAGGGGAACACCGGGGAGCTGTTTTTT.

The V and J genes are TRBV6-1 and TRBJ1-4, with TRBD1 matching over 7 bases. CDR3 length: 15 amino acids. With 8 bases clipped from V and 5 bases from J, the junction kept 11 bases outside the gene matches. Germline CDR1 is MNHNS and CDR2 is SASEGT. CDR3 DNA: TGTGCCAGCGGTAAAAGTGGGACAGAAAATGAAAAACTGTTTTTT. Residues: CASGKSGTENEKLFF.

The J gene is TRBJ1-2, the V gene TRBV28, with 7 bases identical to TRBD1. Germline CDR1 MDHEN, CDR2 SYDVKM. The V gene end was trimmed by 3 bases and the J gene end by 2 bases; junction bases not matched to a gene: 6. CDR3 length: 15 residues. CDR3: CASSFAGGPNYGYTF. CDR3 bases: TGTGCCAGCAGTTTTGCAGGGGGTCCCAACTATGGCTACACCTTC.

The J gene is TRBJ1-3, the V gene TRBV4-3; D not certain. This CDR3 comprises 16 residues. CDR1 and CDR2 (germline): LGHNA, YSLEER. V was cut by 0 bases and J by 0 bases, with 9 bases left in between. CDR3 sequence (DNA): TGCGCCAGCAGCCAAGATTCGGGGAACTCTGGAAACACCATATATTTT. It is translated as CASSQDSGNSGNTIYF.

The chain joins TRBV4-2 to TRBJ1-5; TRBD1 matches 7 bases. This CDR3 has 14 residues. V gave up 5 bases and J gave up 5 bases; unmatched junction bases: 6. CDR1 and CDR2 (germline): LGHNA, YNFKEQ. For the CDR3, the DNA is TGTGCCAGCAGCGACAGCCAGGGGGATCAGCCCCAGCATTTT. This gives the protein CASSDSQGDQPQHF.

The CDR3 nucleotides are TGTGCCAGCAGTTTATCGGGACAGGGGGTCTTCGGGCCCCAGCATTTT. Translation: CASSLSGQGVFGPQHF. This rearrangement joins TRBV27 to TRBJ1-5; the match to TRBD1 covers 11 bases. The V gene end was trimmed by 0 bases and the J gene end by 9 bases; junction bases not matched to a gene: 7. The CDR3 consists of 16 residues. The germline CDR1 and CDR2 sequences are MNHEY and SMNVEV (reference sequence).

V usage is TRBV4-3 and J usage is TRBJ2-3; 10 bases fit TRBD2. Trimming cost V 3 bases and J 6 bases; bases outside gene matches: 12. The length of the CDR3 is 17 residues. Germline V gene data show CDR1 as LGHNA and CDR2 as YSLEER. DNA for the CDR3: TGCGCCAGCAGCCAGGGAGTACTAGCGGGACCTGGGGATACGCAGTATTTT. Translating gives CASSQGVLAGPGDTQYF.

The V gene is TRBV6-2 or TRBV6-3, the J gene TRBJ2-1; 11 bases fit TRBD1. Germline values: CDR1 MNHEY, CDR2 SVGEGT. The CDR3 length is 14 residues. The ends lost 6 bases at V and 7 bases at J; junction bases unmatched: 5. The CDR3 DNA is TGTGCCAGCAGCGGACAGGGGGCGCTGAATGAGCAGTTCTTC. It yields the protein CASSGQGALNEQFF.

V and J are TRBV12-3 or TRBV12-4 and TRBJ2-7; D may be TRBD2 (5 bases). This CDR3 contains 11 residues. V lost 3 bases to trimming and J lost 6 bases, with 6 bases between them. CDR3 sequence: CASSFRGEQYF. CDR3 DNA sequence: TGTGCCAGCAGTTTCCGGGGCGAGCAGTACTTC.

CDR3 protein: CASSFKTSGRNDEQYF. The CDR3 bases are TGTGCCAGCAGCTTTAAGACTAGCGGGAGGAATGACGAGCAGTACTTC. The V gene is TRBV7-9, the J gene TRBJ2-7; TRBD2 agrees at 13 bases. V was pared by 3 bases and J by 5 bases, with 7 bases of the junction left unmatched. CDR3 length equals 16 residues. Germline V lookup: CDR1 SEHNR, CDR2 FQNEAQ (reference sequence). The full variable domain, with the rest looked up from reference TRBV7-9 and TRBJ2-7, is DTGVSQNPRHKITKRGQNVTFRCDPISEHNRLYWYRQTLGQGPEFLTYFQNEAQLEKSRLLSDRFSAERPKGSFSTLEIQRTEQGDSAMYLCASSFKTSGRNDEQYFGPGTRLTVT.

This chain uses TRBV5-8 with TRBJ1-2; TRBD1 agrees at 7 bases. CDR1 is SGHTS, CDR2 YDEGEE, per germline. With 6 bases clipped from V and 1 base from J, the junction kept 9 bases outside the gene matches. This CDR3 is 15 amino acids long. CDR3 protein: CASIHPGQLNYGYTF. The CDR3 nucleotides read TGTGCCAGCATCCATCCGGGACAGCTTAACTATGGCTACACCTTC.

V gene TRBV24-1 combines with J gene TRBJ1-2, with 7 bases that match TRBD1. The CDR3 loop spans 14 amino acids. V dropped 3 bases and J dropped 5; count of bases not matched to a gene: 5. Germline V lookup: CDR1 KGHDR, CDR2 SFDVKD. CDR3 loop: CATSDEDRTYGYTF. As DNA, the CDR3 is TGTGCCACCAGTGATGAGGACAGGACGTATGGCTACACCTTC.

The chain joins TRBV10-3 to TRBJ2-7; no firm D call. Trimming stripped 2 bases from V and 3 bases from J, with 8 bases between. Germline CDR1 ENHRY, CDR2 SYGVKD. The CDR3 is 13 residues long. CDR3 region: CAISEEAGYEQYF. CDR3 DNA: TGTGCCATCAGTGAGGAAGCAGGCTACGAGCAGTACTTC.

The V and J genes are TRBV2 and TRBJ1-5; perhaps TRBD1 as D (5 bases). The CDR3 totals 14 residues. CDR1 is SNHLY, CDR2 FYNNEI, per germline. Trimming left V 7 bases short and J 1 base short, with 11 bases between. As DNA, the CDR3 is TGTGCCAGCAACCGCCGGGACAGCAATCAGCCCCAGCATTTT. This translates into CASNRRDSNQPQHF.

This clone appeared a single time. This chain uses TRBV5-1 with TRBJ2-3; D ambiguous. The CDR3 has 15 amino acids. The germline CDR1 and CDR2 sequences are SGHRS and YFSETQ. V shed 0 bases and J shed 0 bases, with 8 bases lying between them. The CDR3 region is CASSLGQTSTDTQYF. The CDR3 region has the DNA TGCGCCAGCAGCTTGGGTCAGACTAGCACAGATACGCAGTATTTT.

The rearrangement uses TRBV14 and TRBJ1-4; unclear D gene. The germline gives CDR1 SGHDN, CDR2 FVKESK. CDR3 size: 15 residues. Trimming cost V 0 bases and J 8 bases, with 13 bases left between them. The CDR3 DNA sequence: TGTGCCAGCAGCCAAGATAGAATCGGTGGAGAAAAACTGTTTTTT. This translates into CASSQDRIGGEKLFF.

The chain couples TRBV11-2 to TRBJ2-1; D remains unclear. Trimming removed 1 base from V and 10 bases from J, with 14 bases in between. This CDR3 is built from 14 residues. CDR1 and CDR2 from the germline V gene are SGHAT and FQNNGV. The CDR3 region is CASSLGPHPGEQFF. The DNA of the CDR3 is TGTGCCAGCAGCTTAGGACCTCATCCTGGCGAGCAGTTCTTC. Combining the CDR3 with reference TRBV11-2 and TRBJ2-1 gives the whole variable domain EAGVAQSPRYKIIEKRQSVAFWCNPISGHATLYWYQQILGQGPKLLIQFQNNGVVDDSQLPKDRFSAERLKGVDSTLKIQPAKLEDSAVYLCASSLGPHPGEQFFGPGTRLTVL.

This clone has a single count. This rearrangement joins TRBV7-8 to TRBJ2-7, with TRBD2 identical over 12 bases. From germline, CDR1 is SGHVS and CDR2 FQNEAQ. This CDR3 spans 16 amino acids. The J segment lost 5 bases and the V segment lost 5 bases, leaving 10 bases of the junction unmatched. The DNA for the CDR3 is TGTGCCAGCAGCCTAACTCTAGCGGGGGGGACGAACGAGCAGTACTTC. Its protein is CASSLTLAGGTNEQYF.